This T cell receptor beta chain was profiled in a study of blood T cell repertoires in COVID-19. Profiling relied on immunoSEQ multiplex PCR, and the TCRdb table lists in-frame clones only, not all of them. The data contain about 320,000 clones, approximately 90% of them singletons. Germline CDR1 is PRHDT and CDR2 is FYEKMQ (reference sequence). There are 13 residues in the CDR3. Trimming left V 2 bases short and J 1 base short, with 5 bases between. Sample: PBMCs or T cells enriched from blood (not recorded which). The rearrangement uses TRBV13 and TRBJ1-1, with D uncertain. The source of this sequence is a woman in her twenties or thirties who had been exposed to COVID-19. The CDR3 DNA reads as TGTGCCAGCAGCTTAACTGAGAACACTGAAGCTTTCTTT. It is translated as CASSLTENTEAFF.